These 17 T cell receptor beta chains were all obtained from the same sample, sequenced in a study of T cell clonotyping in hematopoietic cell transplantation. Clones were read by immunoSEQ multiplex PCR, and TCRdb kept only the in-frame ones, dropping some. This table holds about 36,000 clones, roughly 94% found once. Time point specified: recipient sample about 28 days before transplant, after cytoreduction. The sample was peripheral blood mononuclear cells, taken before stem cell transplant. The origin of the receptors is a man aged 35-49 years with chronic myeloid leukemia. Some clones in this sample may be carry-over from other donors' samples.

The chain is built from TRBV7-3 and TRBJ2-3, with 7 nucleotides matching TRBD2. The CDR3 contains 15 residues. The ends lost 3 bases at V and 2 bases at J; junction bases unmatched: 5. CDR1 and CDR2 from the germline V gene are SGHTA and FQGTGA. This CDR3 reads CASSFTSEPTDTQYF. The CDR3 DNA reads as TGTGCCAGCAGCTTCACTAGCGAGCCCACAGATACGCAGTATTTT.

CDR3 in DNA: TGTGCCAGCAGTGAAAGAACAGGGGGTCGGTACGAGCAGTACTTC. This codes for CASSERTGGRYEQYF. The genes are TRBV6-1 and TRBJ2-7; 8 bases map to TRBD1. CDR3 size: 15 residues. Losses at the gene ends were 2 bases for V and 4 bases for J; bases not matched to a gene: 7. The V gene's germline CDR1 is MNHNS and CDR2 SASEGT.

This chain connects TRBV7-6 to TRBJ2-1, with TRBD2 matching 11 bases. Germline-derived CDR1 and CDR2 are SGHVS and FNYEAQ. This CDR3 comprises 14 residues. The trim removed 5 bases at V and 8 bases at J, leaving 5 bases unmatched. The CDR3 DNA sequence: TGTGCCAGCAGCGGTAGCGGGGGGGCCGATGAGCAGTTCTTC. Translating it yields CASSGSGGADEQFF. Complete variable domain (other parts from reference TRBV7-6 and TRBJ2-1): GAGVSQSPRYKVTKRGQDVALRCDPISGHVSLYWYRQALGQGPEFLTYFNYEAQQDKSGLPNDRFSAERPEGSISTLTIQRTEQRDSAMYRCASSGSGGADEQFFGPGTRLTVL.

V gene TRBV20-1 combines with J gene TRBJ2-5; D gene unclear. V was shortened by 7 bases and J by 3 bases, with 6 bases between the two germline ends. Germline values: CDR1 DFQATT, CDR2 SNEGSKA (reference sequence). This CDR3 has 10 residues. The CDR3 bases are TGCAGTGTTACTGAAGAGACCCAGTACTTC. The encoded protein is CSVTEETQYF.

The chain employs TRBV9 and TRBJ1-2, with a possible D match to TRBD1 (5 bases). There are 12 residues in the CDR3. The V gene lost 0 bases and the J gene lost 10 bases, with 10 bases spanning the gap. Germline V gene data show CDR1 as SGDLS and CDR2 as YYNGEE. The CDR3 here is CASSVGTQYYTF. The CDR3 DNA is TGTGCCAGCAGCGTAGGGACACAGTACTACACCTTC.

The J gene is TRBJ1-3, the V gene TRBV11-2; a weak D match, TRBD1 (6 bases). Between the trimmed V and J ends, which lost 3 bases and 3 bases, there was a span of 9 bases. The CDR3 extends over 14 amino acids. Germline CDR1 SGHAT, CDR2 FQNNGV. The CDR3 coding sequence is TGTGCCAGCAGCTTCGGGACATTTGGAAACACCATATATTTT. Its translation: CASSFGTFGNTIYF.

The V gene is TRBV19, the J gene TRBJ2-6; D may be TRBD1 (7 bases). The CDR3 spans 15 residues. Deletions cut 9 bases from V and 4 bases from J, with 16 bases between. CDR1 LNHDA and CDR2 SQIVND come from the germline V gene (reference sequence). The CDR3 DNA reads TGTGCCAGCACCCGCGGGACAGCCGGGGCCAACGTCCTGACTTTC. Amino acids: CASTRGTAGANVLTF.

The chain carries TRBV28 and TRBJ2-7, with 7 positions matching TRBD1. The germline CDR1 and CDR2 sequences are MDHEN and SYDVKM. This CDR3 region has 13 residues. V lost 5 bases and J lost 5; bases outside the gene matches: 6. CDR3 residues: CASSPTGSHEQYF. Here the CDR3 DNA reads TGTGCCAGCAGTCCGACAGGGTCCCACGAGCAGTACTTC.

The chain is built from TRBV9 and TRBJ1-3; no firm D call. From germline, CDR1 is SGDLS and CDR2 YYNGEE. The CDR3 is 15 amino acids. Trimming stripped 4 bases from V and 0 bases from J, with 11 bases between. The CDR3 region is CASSSDAGSGNTIYF. CDR3 nucleotide sequence: TGTGCCAGCAGCTCGGACGCCGGCTCTGGAAACACCATATATTTT.

The V call is TRBV7-2, the J call TRBJ2-5; the D gene could be TRBD1 or TRBD2 (6 bases each). The CDR3 is 14 residues long. V gave up 4 bases and J gave up 4 bases, with 13 bases separating them. Germline CDR1 SGHTA, CDR2 FQGNSA. The CDR3 spells CASSSVGGRETQYF. The CDR3 bases are TGTGCCAGCAGCTCGGTTGGGGGGCGAGAGACCCAGTACTTC.

The rearrangement joins TRBV7-2 to TRBJ2-7; D is undetermined. The CDR3 is made up of 14 amino acids. Between the trimmed V and J ends, which lost 0 bases and 5 bases, there was a span of 11 bases. Germline V lookup: CDR1 SGHTA, CDR2 FQGNSA. The CDR3 DNA reads TGTGCCAGCAGCTTAGCGGCCAGGAGCGACGAGCAGTACTTC. It codes for CASSLAARSDEQYF.

The chain combines TRBV5-1 with TRBJ1-1; D gene ambiguous. The length of the CDR3 is 16 residues. Germline-derived CDR1 and CDR2 are SGHRS and YFSETQ. The V and J ends lost 0 bases and 0 bases respectively, with 12 bases between them. CDR3: CASSLAAGRVNTEAFF. The DNA for the CDR3 is TGCGCCAGCAGCTTGGCGGCGGGGAGGGTGAACACTGAAGCTTTCTTT.

J is TRBJ2-2 and V is TRBV5-1, with D unclear. V was cut by 2 bases and J by 3 bases, with 5 bases left in between. CDR3 length: 13 amino acids. Germline V gives CDR1 SGHRS, CDR2 YFSETQ. The CDR3 is CASSLAHTGELFF. The CDR3 DNA sequence: TGCGCCAGCAGCTTAGCCCACACCGGGGAGCTGTTTTTT.

The CDR3 DNA is TGTGCCAGCAGCCCGACTAGGACAGGACCCTACGAGCAGTACTTC. It encodes CASSPTRTGPYEQYF. The gene calls are TRBV7-2 and TRBJ2-7; possible D gene TRBD1, 7 bases. Deletions cut 5 bases from V and 2 bases from J, with 16 bases between. The germline CDR1 and CDR2 sequences are SGHTA and FQGNSA. The CDR3 totals 15 residues.

This chain connects TRBV15 to TRBJ1-4; no definite D call. Germline V gives CDR1 LNHNV, CDR2 YYDKDF (reference sequence). The CDR3 is made up of 14 amino acids. Trimming cost V 8 bases and J 0 bases, with 10 bases left between them. CDR3 coding DNA: TGTGCCACCGCGCCGAGGGCAACTAATGAAAAACTGTTTTTT. Translation: CATAPRATNEKLFF.

DNA for the CDR3: TGTGCCAGCAGCGCACAGGGCCACGAGCAGTACTTC. Translating gives CASSAQGHEQYF. The chain couples TRBV9 to TRBJ2-7, with a weak D call TRBD1 (6 bases). Germline CDR1 SGDLS, CDR2 YYNGEE. V was cut by 3 bases and J by 5 bases, with 9 bases left in between. The CDR3 consists of 12 residues.

The rearrangement uses TRBV5-1 and TRBJ1-1; 8 bases match TRBD1. The junction had 5 bases not matched to a gene; V was cut back by 2 bases and J by 8 bases. The CDR3 has 13 residues. CDR1 SGHRS and CDR2 YFSETQ come from the germline V gene. In nucleotides, the CDR3 is TGCGCCAGCAGCTTCGGACAGGGTGGCGAAGCTTTCTTT. It translates to CASSFGQGGEAFF.